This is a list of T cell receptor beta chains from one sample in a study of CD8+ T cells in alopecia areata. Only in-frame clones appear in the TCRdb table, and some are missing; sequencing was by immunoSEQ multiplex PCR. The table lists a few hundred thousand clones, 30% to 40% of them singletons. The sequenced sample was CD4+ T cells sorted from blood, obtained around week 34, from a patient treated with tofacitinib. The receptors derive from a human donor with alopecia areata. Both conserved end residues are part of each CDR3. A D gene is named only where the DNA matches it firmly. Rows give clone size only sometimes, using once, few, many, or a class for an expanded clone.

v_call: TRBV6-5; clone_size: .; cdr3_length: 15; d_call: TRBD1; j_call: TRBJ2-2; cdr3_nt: TGTGCCAGCAGCCTGACAGGGTCGAACACCGGGGAGCTGTTTTTT; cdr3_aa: CASSLTGSNTGELFF
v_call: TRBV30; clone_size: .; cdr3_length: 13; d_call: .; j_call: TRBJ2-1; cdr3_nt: TGTGCCGGTATAGCCGGGCTATACAATGAGCAGTTCTTC; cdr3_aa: CAGIAGLYNEQFF
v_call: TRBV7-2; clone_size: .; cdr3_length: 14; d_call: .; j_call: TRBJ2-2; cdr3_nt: TGTGCCAGCAGACGGGCCTCGAACACCGGGGAGCTGTTTTTT; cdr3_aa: CASRRASNTGELFF
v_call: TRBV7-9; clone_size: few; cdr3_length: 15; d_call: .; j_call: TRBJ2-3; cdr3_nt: TGTGCCAGCAGCTTACGAGGCGGGAGCACAGATACGCAGTATTTT; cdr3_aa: CASSLRGGSTDTQYF
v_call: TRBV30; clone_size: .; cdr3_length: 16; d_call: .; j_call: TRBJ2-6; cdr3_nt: TGTGCCTGGGGGGGGACGCAGAGCTCTGGGGCCAACGTCCTGACTTTC; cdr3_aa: CAWGGTQSSGANVLTF
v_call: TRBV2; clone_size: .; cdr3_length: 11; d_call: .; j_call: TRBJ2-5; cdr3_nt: TGTGCCAGCAGGAATCAAGAGACCCAGTACTTC; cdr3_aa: CASRNQETQYF
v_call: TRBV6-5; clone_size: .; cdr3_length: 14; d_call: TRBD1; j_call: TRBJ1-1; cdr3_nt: TGTGCCATCAAAGACAGGGTACGGAACACTGAAGCTTTCTTT; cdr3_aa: CAIKDRVRNTEAFF
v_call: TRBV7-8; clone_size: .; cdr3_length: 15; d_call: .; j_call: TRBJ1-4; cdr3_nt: TGTGCCAGCAGCTTTTCAAGGATCGGGTCGGAAAAACTGTTTTTT; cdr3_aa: CASSFSRIGSEKLFF
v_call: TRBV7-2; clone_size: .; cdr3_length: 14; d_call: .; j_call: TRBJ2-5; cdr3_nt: TGTGCCAGCACTAAGCAGGCCGGAAGAGAGACCCAGTACTTC; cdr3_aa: CASTKQAGRETQYF
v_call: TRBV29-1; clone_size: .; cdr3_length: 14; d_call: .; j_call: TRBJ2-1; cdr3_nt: TGCAGCGTTGGTAACCGGGGCCCCTACAATGAGCAGTTCTTC; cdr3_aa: CSVGNRGPYNEQFF
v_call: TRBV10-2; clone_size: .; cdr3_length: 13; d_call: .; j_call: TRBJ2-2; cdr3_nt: TGCGCCAGCAGTGCCCAGGGTTCCGGGGAGCTGTTTTTT; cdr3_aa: CASSAQGSGELFF
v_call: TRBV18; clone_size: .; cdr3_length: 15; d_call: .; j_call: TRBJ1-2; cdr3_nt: TGTGCCAGCTCCCCGACGGGGGGGGCGAACTATGGCTACACCTTC; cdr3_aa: CASSPTGGANYGYTF
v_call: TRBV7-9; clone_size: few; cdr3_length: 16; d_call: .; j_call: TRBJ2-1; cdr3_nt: TGTGCCAGCAGCTTAACGGCAGGGGTCACCTACAATGAGCAGTTCTTC; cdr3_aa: CASSLTAGVTYNEQFF
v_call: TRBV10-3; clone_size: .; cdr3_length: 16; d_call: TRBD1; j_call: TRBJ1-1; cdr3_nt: TGTGCCATCAGTGGGGGACAGGGGAGTGTGAACACTGAAGCTTTCTTT; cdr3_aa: CAISGGQGSVNTEAFF
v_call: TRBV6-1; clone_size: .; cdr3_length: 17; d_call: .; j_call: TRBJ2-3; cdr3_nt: TGTGCCAGCAGTGAAGAAGGGGCAGTTGGATACACAGATACGCAGTATTTT; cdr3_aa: CASSEEGAVGYTDTQYF
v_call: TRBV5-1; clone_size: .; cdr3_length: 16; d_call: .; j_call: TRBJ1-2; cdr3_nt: TGCGCCAGCAGCTTGGCCCGGGACCGAGGCTTCTATGGCTACACCTTC; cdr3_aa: CASSLARDRGFYGYTF
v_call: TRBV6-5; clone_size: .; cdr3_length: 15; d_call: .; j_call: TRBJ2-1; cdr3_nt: TGTGCCAGCAGCCTGACTAGATTATTGCCATCCAAGCAGTTCTTC; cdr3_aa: CASSLTRLLPSKQFF
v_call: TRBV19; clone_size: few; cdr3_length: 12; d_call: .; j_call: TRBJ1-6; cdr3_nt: TGTGCCAGTAGTTCTCAGACGGGACCCCTCCACTTT; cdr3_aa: CASSSQTGPLHF
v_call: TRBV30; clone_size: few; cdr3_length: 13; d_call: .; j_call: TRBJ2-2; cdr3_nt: TGTGCCTGGAACAGGGCTATCACCGGGGAGCTGTTTTTT; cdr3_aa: CAWNRAITGELFF
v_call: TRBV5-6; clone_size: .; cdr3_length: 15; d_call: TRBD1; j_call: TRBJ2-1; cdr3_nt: TGTGCCAGCAGCCTAGGGGACAGGTCCTACAATGAGCAGTTCTTC; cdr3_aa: CASSLGDRSYNEQFF
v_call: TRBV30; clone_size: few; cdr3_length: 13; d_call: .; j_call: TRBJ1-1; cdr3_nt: TGTGCCTGGAGCCGGGGTTTGAACACTGAAGCTTTCTTT; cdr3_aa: CAWSRGLNTEAFF
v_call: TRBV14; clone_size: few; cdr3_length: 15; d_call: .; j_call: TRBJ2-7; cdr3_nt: TGTGCCAGCAGCCAAGATAGGGGAAGCTCCTACGAGCAGTACTTC; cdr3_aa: CASSQDRGSSYEQYF
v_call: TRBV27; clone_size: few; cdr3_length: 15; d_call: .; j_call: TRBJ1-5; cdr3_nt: TGTGCCAGCAGTTTCGGGGGCGCGAGCAATCAGCCCCAGCATTTT; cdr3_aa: CASSFGGASNQPQHF
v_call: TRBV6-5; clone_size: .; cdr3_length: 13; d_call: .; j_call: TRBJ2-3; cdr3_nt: TGTGCCAGCAAACGGGATGGCACAGATACGCAGTATTTT; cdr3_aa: CASKRDGTDTQYF
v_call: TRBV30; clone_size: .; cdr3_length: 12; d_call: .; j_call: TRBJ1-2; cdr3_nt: TGTGCCTGGAACAGCCGGTACTATGGCTACACCTTC; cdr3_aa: CAWNSRYYGYTF
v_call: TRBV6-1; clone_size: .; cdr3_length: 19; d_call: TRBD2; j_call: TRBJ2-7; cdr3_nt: TGTGCCAGCAGGGAAAGGACTAGCGGGGGACGTCCGGTTGAGAACGAGCAGTACTTC; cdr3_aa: CASRERTSGGRPVENEQYF
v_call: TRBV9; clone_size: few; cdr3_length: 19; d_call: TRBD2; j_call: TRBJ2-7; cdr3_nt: TGTGCCAGCAGCCCCCATGGGCTAGCGGGAGACCCGAGCTCCTACGAGCAGTACTTC; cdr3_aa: CASSPHGLAGDPSSYEQYF
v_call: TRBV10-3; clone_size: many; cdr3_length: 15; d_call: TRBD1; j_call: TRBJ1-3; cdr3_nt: TGTGCCATCTCCGACCCAGGGGGTTCTGGAAACACCATATATTTT; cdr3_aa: CAISDPGGSGNTIYF
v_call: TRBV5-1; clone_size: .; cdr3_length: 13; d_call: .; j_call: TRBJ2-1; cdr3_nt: TGCGCCAGCAGCCTAGGTTCCTACAATGAGCAGTTCTTC; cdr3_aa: CASSLGSYNEQFF
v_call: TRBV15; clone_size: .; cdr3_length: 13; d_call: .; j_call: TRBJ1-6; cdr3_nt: TGTGCCACCAGTACTTTACAGAATTCACCCCTCCACTTT; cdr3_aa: CATSTLQNSPLHF
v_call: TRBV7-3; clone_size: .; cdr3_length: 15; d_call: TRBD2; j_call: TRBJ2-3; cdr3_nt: TGTGCCAGCAGCAAGACTAGCGGGAGTTTCGATACGCAGTATTTT; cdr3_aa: CASSKTSGSFDTQYF
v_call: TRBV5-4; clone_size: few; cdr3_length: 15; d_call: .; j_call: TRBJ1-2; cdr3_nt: TGTGCCAGCAGCTTGGTGGCATCAGCTAACTATGGCTACACCTTC; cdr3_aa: CASSLVASANYGYTF
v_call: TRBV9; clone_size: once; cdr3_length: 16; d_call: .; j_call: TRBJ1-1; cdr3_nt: TGTGCCAGCAGCCCTCCCCAGGGGTTAATGAACACTGAAGCTTTCTTT; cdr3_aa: CASSPPQGLMNTEAFF
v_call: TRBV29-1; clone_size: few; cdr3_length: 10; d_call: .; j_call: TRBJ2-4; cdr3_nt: TGCAGCGTTGGTGAGGTCATTCAGTACTTC; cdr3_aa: CSVGEVIQYF
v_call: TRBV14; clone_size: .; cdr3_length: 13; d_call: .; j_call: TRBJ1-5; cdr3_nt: TGTGCCAGCAGCCAATCGAGCAATCAGCCCCAGCATTTT; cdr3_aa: CASSQSSNQPQHF
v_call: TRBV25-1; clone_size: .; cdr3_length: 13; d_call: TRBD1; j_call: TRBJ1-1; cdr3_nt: TGTGCCAGCAGAGGACAGGGGAACACTGAAGCTTTCTTT; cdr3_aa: CASRGQGNTEAFF
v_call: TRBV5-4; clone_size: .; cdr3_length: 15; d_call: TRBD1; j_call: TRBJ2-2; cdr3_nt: TGTGCCAGCAGGCAGGGACAGGGGGCGCCCGGGGAGCTGTTTTTT; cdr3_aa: CASRQGQGAPGELFF
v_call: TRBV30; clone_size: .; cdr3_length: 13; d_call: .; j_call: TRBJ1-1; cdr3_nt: TGTGCCTGGAGGGAAGATCGGGACACTGAAGCTTTCTTT; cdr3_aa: CAWREDRDTEAFF
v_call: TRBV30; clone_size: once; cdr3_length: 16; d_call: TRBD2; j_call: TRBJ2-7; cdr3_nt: TGTGCCTGGAGTGAGGCTAGCGGGGAGAATTCCTACGAGCAGTACTTC; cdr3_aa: CAWSEASGENSYEQYF
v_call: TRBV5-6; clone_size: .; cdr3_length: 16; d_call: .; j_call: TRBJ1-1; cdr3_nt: TGTGCCAGCAGCTTGGCCGTCGGTACTGGGAACACTGAAGCTTTCTTT; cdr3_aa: CASSLAVGTGNTEAFF
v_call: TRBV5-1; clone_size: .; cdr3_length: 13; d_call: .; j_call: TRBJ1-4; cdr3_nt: TGCGCCAGCAGCTTTGCGGGTAATGAAAAACTGTTTTTT; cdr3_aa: CASSFAGNEKLFF
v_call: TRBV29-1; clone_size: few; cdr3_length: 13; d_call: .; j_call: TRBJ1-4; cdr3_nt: TGCAGCGTTTCAACCGGGACGGGTGAAAAACTGTTTTTT; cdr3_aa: CSVSTGTGEKLFF